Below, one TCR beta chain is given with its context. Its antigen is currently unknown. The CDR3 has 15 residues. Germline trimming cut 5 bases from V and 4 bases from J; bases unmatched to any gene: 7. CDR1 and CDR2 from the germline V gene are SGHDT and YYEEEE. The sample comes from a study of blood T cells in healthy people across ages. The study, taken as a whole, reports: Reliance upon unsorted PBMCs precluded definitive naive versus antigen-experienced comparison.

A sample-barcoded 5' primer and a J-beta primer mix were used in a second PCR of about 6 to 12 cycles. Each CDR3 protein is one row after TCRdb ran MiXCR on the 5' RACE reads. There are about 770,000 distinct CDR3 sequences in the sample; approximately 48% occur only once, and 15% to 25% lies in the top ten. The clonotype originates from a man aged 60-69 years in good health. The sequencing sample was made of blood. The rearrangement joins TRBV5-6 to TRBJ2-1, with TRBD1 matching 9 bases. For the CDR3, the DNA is TGTGCCAGCAGGAGGACAGGGGATAGTTACAATGAGCAGTTCTTC. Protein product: CASRRTGDSYNEQFF.